This section outlines one T cell receptor (beta chain) sequence together with its context. No antigen is known for it. Measured with immunoSEQ multiplex PCR; TCRdb has only the in-frame clones, and not every one. Of about 110,000 clones listed, approximately 90% are singletons. The sample originates from a study of identifying expanded T cells in peripheral blood. Study conclusions and caveats: Over approximately two and four weeks, about 15 and 19 clones changed, versus around 1.2 between replicates.

The V gene lost 4 bases and the J gene lost 1 base, with 10 bases spanning the gap. Germline values: CDR1 GTSNPN, CDR2 SVGIG (reference sequence). The CDR3 consists of 13 residues. This chain joins TRBV30 and TRBJ1-1; D is ambiguous. This clonotype was obtained from a person aged 18 to 75 in good health. The sequenced material came from blood. Here the CDR3 reads CAWNRWGNTEAFF. The CDR3 DNA reads TGTGCCTGGAACCGGTGGGGGAACACTGAAGCTTTCTTT. The full variable domain, its missing parts supplied by reference TRBV30 and TRBJ1-1, is SQTIHQWPATLVQPVGSPLSLECTVEGTSNPNLYWYRQAAGRGLQLLFYSVGIGQISSEVPQNLSASRPQDRQFILSSKKLLLSDSGFYLCAWNRWGNTEAFFGQGTRLTVV.